These T cell receptor beta chains were read from a single sample in a study of blood T cell repertoires in COVID-19. TCRdb's copy holds only in-frame clones and misses some; the assay was immunoSEQ multiplex PCR. The top ten clones hold about 6.8% of a sample with 90,000 to 150,000 clones, around 80% of them seen once. Specimen: peripheral blood. These receptors all stem from a man in his sixties or seventies with acute or convalescent COVID-19. Each CDR3 is given with its conserved first and last residue. The D gene is left open where the match is weak. Clone size, where shown, is once, few, many, or a class for clones that have expanded.

D	size	V	J	CDR3	DNA
.	.	TRBV4-3	TRBJ1-1	CASSQEYGIAEAFF	TGCGCCAGCAGCCAAGAATACGGGATAGCTGAAGCTTTCTTT
.	.	TRBV27	TRBJ1-3	CASSLGSRGGNTIYF	TGTGCCAGCAGTTTGGGGTCAAGGGGAGGAAACACCATATATTTT
.	.	TRBV7-9	TRBJ2-5	CASSFSEQETQYF	TGTGCCAGCAGCTTTAGTGAACAAGAGACCCAGTACTTC
TRBD2	.	TRBV6-5	TRBJ2-1	CASRPLAGFYNEQFF	TGTGCCAGCAGACCACTAGCGGGGTTCTACAATGAGCAGTTCTTC
.	.	TRBV5-1	TRBJ2-3	CASSRGTDTQYF	TGCGCCAGCTCCCGAGGCACAGATACGCAGTATTTT
TRBD1	.	TRBV29-1	TRBJ1-2	CSVERGTGGNGYTF	TGCAGCGTTGAACGGGGTACAGGGGGCAATGGCTACACCTTC
TRBD2	.	TRBV9	TRBJ2-7	CASSVDASGRAYEQYF	TGTGCCAGCAGCGTAGATGCTAGCGGGAGGGCCTACGAGCAGTACTTC
.	.	TRBV6-5	TRBJ1-2	CASSPRRGVGYGYTF	TGTGCCAGCAGCCCCAGGAGGGGTGTGGGATATGGCTACACCTTC
TRBD1	.	TRBV5-1	TRBJ2-5	CASSPRQGAEETQYF	TGCGCCAGCAGCCCCAGACAGGGGGCAGAAGAGACCCAGTACTTC
.	.	TRBV2	TRBJ2-7	CASIRQSYEQYF	TGTGCCAGCATCAGACAGTCCTACGAGCAGTACTTC
.	.	TRBV6-6	TRBJ1-1	CASAWGGVRWSEAFF	TGTGCCAGCGCCTGGGGGGGCGTGAGGTGGTCTGAAGCTTTCTTT
.	.	TRBV19	TRBJ2-7	CASSRTADEQYF	TGTGCCAGTAGCAGGACAGCCGACGAGCAGTACTTC
TRBD1	.	TRBV6-5	TRBJ2-7	CASSYTGGEQYF	TGTGCCAGCAGCTACACAGGGGGCGAGCAGTACTTC
TRBD2	.	TRBV6-2/TRBV6-3	TRBJ2-5	CASSSYPSGSGETQYF	TGTGCCAGCAGTTCCTACCCCAGCGGGAGCGGGGAGACCCAGTACTTC
TRBD1	.	TRBV7-6	TRBJ1-6	CASSQRTGMDSPLHF	TGTGCCAGCAGCCAACGGACAGGGATGGATTCACCCCTCCACTTT
.	.	TRBV9	TRBJ1-1	CASSKAQGMYNTEAFF	TGTGCCAGCAGCAAAGCGCAGGGAATGTATAACACTGAAGCTTTCTTT
.	.	TRBV11-2	TRBJ1-3	CASSPDIGNTIYF	TGTGCCAGCAGCCCGGACATTGGAAACACCATATATTTT
.	.	TRBV7-8	TRBJ1-1	CASSMGGHTEAFF	TGTGCCAGCAGCATGGGTGGGCACACTGAAGCTTTCTTT
TRBD2	.	TRBV11-3	TRBJ2-7	CASSSGQRGDYEQYF	TGTGCCAGCAGCTCCGGACAGCGGGGGGACTACGAGCAGTACTTC
.	.	TRBV18	TRBJ2-2	CASSLLGGENTGELFF	TGTGCCAGCTCCCTTTTGGGGGGTGAAAACACCGGGGAGCTGTTTTTT
.	.	TRBV27	TRBJ2-1	CASSYDRVSYNEQFF	TGTGCCAGCAGTTACGACAGAGTCTCCTACAATGAGCAGTTCTTC
.	.	TRBV13	TRBJ1-6	CASSAEQNSPLHF	TGTGCCAGCAGCGCCGAACAGAATTCACCCCTCCACTTT
TRBD1	.	TRBV19	TRBJ1-6	CASVRTGVRADSPLHF	TGTGCCAGTGTCCGGACAGGGGTTCGGGCCGATTCACCCCTCCACTTT
TRBD1	medium-sized	TRBV5-4	TRBJ1-2	CASSPDRAAYGYTF	TGTGCCAGCAGCCCCGACAGGGCCGCCTATGGCTACACCTTC
TRBD2	.	TRBV28	TRBJ2-7	CASSLYGLAGRYEQYF	TGTGCCAGCAGTTTATACGGACTAGCGGGACGGTACGAGCAGTACTTC
.	.	TRBV3-1/TRBV3-2	TRBJ1-4	CASSQGGSGEKLFF	TGTGCCAGCAGCCAAGGAGGGAGCGGAGAAAAACTGTTTTTT
.	.	TRBV2	TRBJ1-1	CASSERGVQNTEAFF	TGTGCCAGCAGTGAACGGGGGGTGCAAAACACTGAAGCTTTCTTT
TRBD1	.	TRBV5-6	TRBJ2-1	CASSLGDRVYNEQFF	TGTGCCAGCAGCTTGGGGGACAGGGTCTACAATGAGCAGTTCTTC
.	.	TRBV6-1	TRBJ2-4	CASSDYGGQGGGIQYF	TGTGCCAGCAGTGATTACGGCGGACAGGGCGGGGGCATTCAGTACTTC
TRBD1	.	TRBV3-1/TRBV3-2	TRBJ1-2	CASSPGTGIAGYTF	TGTGCCAGCAGCCCCGGGACAGGGATAGCTGGCTACACCTTC
.	.	TRBV6-5	TRBJ2-5	CASSYPTGRTQYF	TGTGCCAGCAGTTACCCGACGGGAAGGACCCAGTACTTC